The clone carrying this T cell receptor (beta chain) was observed a single time. This specimen comes from a study of blood T cell repertoires in COVID-19. The overall study: Sources were T cells, B-cell-depleted T cells, or PBMCs; the material itself was cDNA or gDNA.

Authors' analysis steps: Reference gene primer amplification in the assay estimated nucleated cell counts. Clones were sequenced by immunoSEQ multiplex PCR, and TCRdb holds only the in-frame ones, with some missing. V, J and clone size are taken as reported in that table, and D and trimming were inferred from the DNA itself. Here the sample spans 90,000 to 110,000 clones, roughly 80% being singletons. The CDR3 loop spans 12 amino acids. The germline V and J ends were trimmed by 5 bases and 7 bases, with 11 bases remaining between them. CDR1 LNHDA and CDR2 SQIVND come from the germline V gene (reference sequence).

The receptor's source is a woman aged 60-75 years with acute or convalescent COVID-19. Input material: peripheral blood. V is TRBV19 and J is TRBJ2-5; possible D gene TRBD1, 6 bases. The CDR3 sequence is CASSQGPGTQYF. CDR3 nucleotide sequence: TGTGCCAGTAGTCAGGGGCCTGGGACCCAGTACTTC.